This T cell receptor (beta chain) was identified during a study of cytomegalovirus exposure and HLA in healthy donors. The wider study: Some 90 million unique TCRs from HLA-typed donors were held in an early data release.

This CDR3 contains 15 residues. J gave up 0 bases and V 7 bases, and 6 bases lay outside the gene matches. Germline V CDR1 and CDR2: MNHNS, SASEGT. Primers included in the PCR were 60 Vbeta and 13 Jbeta primers. Sequenced by immunoSEQ multiplex PCR; TCRdb stores in-frame clones only, minus some. The repertoire holds some 90,000 clones, with about three quarters as singletons. This rearrangement joins TRBV6-1 to TRBJ2-1, with 7 bases that match TRBD1. Material: PBMCs. This TCR was recovered from a male donor in good health and CMV-seropositive. CDR3 in DNA: TGTGCCAGCAACCCGACAGGGATCTCCTACAATGAGCAGTTCTTC. It specifies CASNPTGISYNEQFF.